This passage covers 13 T cell receptor beta chains from one sample sequenced in a study of blood T cell repertoires in COVID-19. Profiled with immunoSEQ multiplex PCR; TCRdb holds only in-frame clones, not every one. The sample records roughly 68,000 clones, 70% to 90% being singletons. Sequencing input: PBMCs or T cells enriched from blood (not recorded which). The receptors stem from a woman aged 40 to 50 who had recovered from COVID-19.

The chain combines TRBV27 with TRBJ1-2, with D maybe TRBD1 (5 bases). There are 17 residues in the CDR3. Germline CDR1 is MNHEY and CDR2 is SMNVEV (reference sequence). V lost 6 bases to trimming and J lost 3 bases, with 23 bases between them. For the CDR3, the DNA is TGTGCCAGCAGCCCCAAACCATGGGAGGGGCTAGACTATGGCTACACCTTC. Amino acids: CASSPKPWEGLDYGYTF.

The rearrangement joins TRBV27 to TRBJ2-3, with D possibly TRBD2 on 5 matching bases. CDR1 is MNHEY, CDR2 SMNVEV, per germline (reference sequence). The CDR3 sequence is 15 residues long. Trimming took off 0 bases at V and 1 base at J, with 8 bases between the two ends. CDR3 sequence reads: CASSLSLRGTDTQYF. In DNA form, the CDR3 reads TGTGCCAGCAGTTTATCTCTGCGGGGCACAGATACGCAGTATTTT.

This clone occurred a few times. V usage is TRBV6-4 and J usage is TRBJ2-3, with 8 bases fitting TRBD2. This CDR3 contains 15 residues. CDR1 is MRHNA, CDR2 SNTAGT, per germline. J lost 2 bases, V lost 3 bases, and 4 bases had no gene match. DNA for the CDR3: TGTGCCAGCAGTGAGGGTAGCGGGGACACAGATACGCAGTATTTT. Translating gives CASSEGSGDTDTQYF.

This clone qualifies as large. The chain is built from TRBV9 and TRBJ1-3; a weak D match, TRBD1 (5 bases). CDR1 is SGDLS and CDR2 is YYNGEE in the germline V gene. V lost 0 bases to trimming and J lost 4 bases, with 5 bases between them. The CDR3 is made up of 13 amino acids. Here the CDR3 DNA reads TGTGCCAGCAGCGTAGAGGGGGGAAACACCATATATTTT. Its protein product is CASSVEGGNTIYF.

This CDR3 is CASSISRELGANVLTF. DNA of the CDR3: TGTGCCAGTAGTATAAGTAGAGAACTTGGGGCCAACGTCCTGACTTTC. This rearrangement joins TRBV19 to TRBJ2-6; D is undetermined. The V end was cut by 2 bases, the J end by 3 bases, with 11 bases between. The germline V gene encodes CDR1 LNHDA and CDR2 SQIVND (reference sequence). The CDR3 spans 16 residues. Looking up the rest from reference TRBV19 and TRBJ2-6 gives the full variable domain: DGGITQSPKYLFRKEGQNVTLSCEQNLNHDAMYWYRQDPGQGLRLIYYSQIVNDFQKGDIAEGYSVSREKKESFPLTVTSAQKNPTAFYLCASSISRELGANVLTFGAGSRLTVL.

The chain employs TRBV3-1 (or the pseudogene TRBV3-2) and TRBJ1-2, with 8 positions matching TRBD1. Per the germline V gene, CDR1 is LGHDT and CDR2 is YNNKEL (reference sequence). There are 14 residues in the CDR3. Losses at the gene ends were 7 bases for V and 8 bases for J; bases not matched to a gene: 12. The CDR3 bases are TGTGCCAGCACCGCCTCGGACAGGGTGGGGGGCTACACCTTC. It encodes CASTASDRVGGYTF.

This chain uses TRBV5-4 with TRBJ2-1, with D possibly being TRBD2 (6 bases). The CDR3 covers 14 residues. The germline gives CDR1 SGHNT, CDR2 YYREEE (reference sequence). The V end was cut by 0 bases, the J end by 7 bases, with 11 bases between. CDR3 DNA: TGTGCCAGCAGCTTGGGAGCGGGTGGTAATGAGCAGTTCTTC. Translated: CASSLGAGGNEQFF.

This CDR3 is CASSKGVRGPLTEAFF. The CDR3 nucleotides are TGTGCCAGCAGCAAGGGAGTGAGGGGGCCGTTGACTGAAGCTTTCTTT. The gene calls are TRBV21-1 and TRBJ1-1; the D call in the table, TRBD1, was not verified against the DNA. TRBV21-1 is labeled a pseudogene. CDR3 length: 16 amino acids.

This chain connects TRBV10-3 to TRBJ1-2; TRBD1 agrees at 9 bases. Germline V lookup: CDR1 ENHRY, CDR2 SYGVKD. The length of the CDR3 is 14 residues. Trimming took 6 bases from V and 3 from J; bases not matched to a gene: 5. The CDR3 DNA follows: TGTGCCATCAGACAGGGGGCGCCTGACTATGGCTACACCTTC. The encoded protein is CAIRQGAPDYGYTF.

This sequence joins TRBV6-1 and TRBJ1-2, with 7 positions matching TRBD1. V gave up 3 bases and J gave up 4 bases; unmatched junction bases: 2. The germline V gene has CDR1 MNHNS and CDR2 SASEGT. The length of the CDR3 is 13 residues. CDR3 coding DNA: TGTGCCAGCAGTGATTGGGACAGCTATGGCTACACCTTC. It is translated as CASSDWDSYGYTF.

The V and J genes are TRBV7-9 and TRBJ1-1, with D perhaps matching TRBD1 (6 bases). The germline V and J ends were trimmed by 7 bases and 1 base, with 13 bases remaining between them. The CDR3 contains 14 residues. Germline CDR1 reads SEHNR; CDR2 reads FQNEAQ (reference sequence). The CDR3: CASKQGRENTEAFF. The CDR3 nucleotides are TGTGCCAGCAAACAGGGACGGGAGAACACTGAAGCTTTCTTT.

The chain combines TRBV29-1 with TRBJ2-7; TRBD1 aligns across 7 bases. Germline V gene sequence: CDR1 SQVTM, CDR2 ANQGSEA. The V segment lost 7 bases and the J segment 2 bases; nucleotides outside the gene matches: 17. CDR3 size: 16 residues. The CDR3 loop is CSAAGADEGAPYEQYF. In DNA, the CDR3 is TGCAGCGCCGCCGGAGCAGACGAGGGGGCCCCCTACGAGCAGTACTTC.

CDR3 DNA sequence: TGTGCCAGCAGCTTAGACGGTAATCGCAATCAGCCCCAGCATTTT. Amino acid sequence: CASSLDGNRNQPQHF. The chain employs TRBV7-9 and TRBJ1-5, with D uncertain. Germline V gene sequence: CDR1 SEHNR, CDR2 FQNEAQ (reference sequence). The CDR3 has 15 residues. V gave up 1 base and J gave up 2 bases, with 9 bases separating them.